This TCR beta chain came from a study of blood T cell repertoires in COVID-19. Study-level background: COVID-19 samples collected from the United States, Italy and Spain covered acute and convalescent phases.

The junction had 6 bases not matched to a gene; V was cut back by 6 bases and J by 7 bases. The CDR3 extends over 13 amino acids. In the authors' methods: Reference gene primer amplification in the assay estimated nucleated cell counts. TCRdb keeps only in-frame clones here, not all; method: immunoSEQ multiplex PCR. The V and J calls and clone size were taken over from that table, and D and trimming were inferred from the DNA. The sample carries 100,000 to 150,000 clones, more than 85% recorded once. Sequenced sample: peripheral blood. The chain uses TRBV12-3 or TRBV12-4 and TRBJ2-1, with 7 bases fitting TRBD1. The receptor comes from a man between 50 and 59 years old with COVID-19, enrolled during active disease. The CDR3 spells CASRPTGFNEQFF. The CDR3 DNA is TGTGCCAGCAGACCGACAGGGTTTAATGAGCAGTTCTTC.